The 17 T cell receptor beta chains given below trace back to one sample, sequenced in a study of neurological immune-mediated disorders. TCRdb redid the calling of the 5' RACE reads with MiXCR, one entry per CDR3 protein. The sample shows roughly 27,000 distinct CDR3 sequences, around a fifth of them seen only once. The sample was PBMCs. These receptors all come from a woman in her sixties or seventies in good health.

The chain has TRBV2 and TRBJ2-7, with 10 bases identical to TRBD1. The germline V gene encodes CDR1 SNHLY and CDR2 FYNNEI. Trimming took 4 bases from V and 2 from J; bases not matched to a gene: 2. This CDR3 spans 14 amino acids. The CDR3 bases are TGTGCCAGCAGTGGACAGGGGGCCCCCTACGAGCAGTACTTC. Protein product: CASSGQGAPYEQYF.

The chain links TRBV10-3 to TRBJ2-1; D not certain. CDR1 and CDR2 (germline): ENHRY, SYGVKD. V lost 4 bases to trimming and J lost 4 bases, with 8 bases between them. This CDR3 spans 13 amino acids. The CDR3 sequence: CAISAARYNEQFF. In DNA form, the CDR3 reads TGTGCCATCAGTGCCGCGAGATACAATGAGCAGTTCTTC.

This clonotype was counted ten times or more. This chain links TRBV5-1 with TRBJ2-5; D is perhaps TRBD2 (5 bases). CDR3 length: 12 residues. Trimming stripped 0 bases from V and 7 bases from J, with 7 bases between. Germline assignment: CDR1 SGHRS and CDR2 YFSETQ. The CDR3 here is CASSLDGGTQYF. In DNA, the CDR3 is TGCGCCAGCAGCTTGGATGGAGGGACCCAGTACTTC.

This clonotype was seen many times. This sequence joins TRBV28 and TRBJ2-2; no reliable D call. The germline V gene encodes CDR1 MDHEN and CDR2 SYDVKM. This CDR3 contains 14 residues. The V gene lost 9 bases and the J gene lost 5 bases, with 16 bases spanning the gap. CDR3 DNA: TGTGCCAGTTTGAGCAGGCCTCGGACCGGGGAGCTGTTTTTT. It translates to CASLSRPRTGELFF.

This clonotype came up many times. The chain employs TRBV5-1 and TRBJ1-6; no definite D call. The length of the CDR3 is 14 residues. Germline values: CDR1 SGHRS, CDR2 YFSETQ. Deletions cut 0 bases from V and 10 bases from J, with 11 bases between. For the CDR3, the DNA is TGCGCCAGCAGCTTGGAAGGATTGAAGTCACCCCTCCACTTT. Protein: CASSLEGLKSPLHF.

Ten or more counts support this clonotype. This sequence joins TRBV25-1 and TRBJ2-1; 7 positions match TRBD2. Losses at the gene ends were 8 bases for V and 15 bases for J; bases not matched to a gene: 16. Per germline, CDR1 MGHDK and CDR2 SYGVNS. This CDR3 region has 13 residues. The CDR3 region is CASLGGGGATWFF. In DNA, the CDR3 is TGTGCCAGCCTGGGTGGCGGGGGAGCGACTTGGTTCTTC.

This clonotype was seen more than once but under ten times. J is TRBJ2-1 and V is TRBV4-2; the D gene could be TRBD1 or TRBD2 (6 bases each). Germline V gene lookup returns CDR1 LGHNA and CDR2 YNFKEQ. Trimming pared 4 bases from V and 6 bases from J, leaving 16 bases between. This CDR3 contains 15 residues. This CDR3 reads CASSPRLGGGNEQFF. Here the CDR3 DNA reads TGTGCCAGCAGCCCAAGACTAGGGGGAGGCAATGAGCAGTTCTTC.

This clonotype was counted at least ten times. The J gene is TRBJ1-1, the V gene TRBV28; D may be TRBD1 (5 bases). Trimming removed 7 bases from V and 0 bases from J, with 12 bases in between. Germline lookup yields CDR1 MDHEN and CDR2 SYDVKM. CDR3 length: 14 residues. In nucleotides, the CDR3 is TGTGCCAGCATAACGGGGCTGCTGAACACTGAAGCTTTCTTT. It translates to CASITGLLNTEAFF.

This clonotype was seen many times. The rearrangement links TRBV7-3 to TRBJ2-6, with D possibly TRBD1 on 5 matching bases. Germline CDR1 is SGHTA and CDR2 is FQGTGA. The CDR3 contains 15 residues. Trimming removed 6 bases at V and 3 bases at J, with 12 bases between. In DNA, the CDR3 is TGTGCCAGCAGGCTTACAGGTAGTGGGGCCAACGTCCTGACTTTC. This translates into CASRLTGSGANVLTF.

The V call is TRBV10-3, the J call TRBJ2-7, with 7 bases aligning to TRBD2. CDR1 and CDR2 from the germline V gene are ENHRY and SYGVKD. CDR3 length: 18 residues. In DNA form, the CDR3 reads TGTGCACACAGGTGGGCTAGCGGAACTTTCACGAGGGACTACGAGCAGTACTTC. The encoded protein is CAHRWASGTFTRDYEQYF.

On this clonotype itself: The junction differs from germline at one of its ends, possibly a read error. V and J are TRBV6-2 or TRBV6-3 and TRBJ1-6, with D perhaps TRBD1 (5 bases). Germline V gene lookup returns CDR1 MNHEY and CDR2 SVGEGT. The CDR3 extends over 12 amino acids. The CDR3 sequence: CASSTGGSPLYF. CDR3 nucleotides: TGCGCCAGCAGTACAGGTGGTTCACCCCTCTACTTT.

The table lists this clonotype with many counts. The CDR3 spells CASSPGRDGTDTQYF. CDR3 DNA sequence: TGTGCCAGCAGCCCTGGGAGAGATGGCACAGATACGCAGTATTTT. The chain employs TRBV12-3 or TRBV12-4 and TRBJ2-3; possible D gene TRBD2, 5 bases. The V end was cut by 6 bases, the J end by 1 base, with 14 bases between. The CDR3 consists of 15 residues.

This clonotype was seen at least ten times. This sequence joins TRBV4-3 and TRBJ1-6; no clear D. Germline V gene data show CDR1 as LGHNA and CDR2 as YSLEER. The V and J ends lost 0 bases and 10 bases respectively, with 16 bases between them. CDR3 size: 16 residues. CDR3: CASSQEGGAPGSPLHF. In nucleotides, the CDR3 is TGCGCCAGCAGCCAAGAAGGCGGAGCCCCGGGATCACCCCTCCACTTT.

The table lists this clonotype with many counts. This sequence joins TRBV9 and TRBJ2-1; the D is unclear. Germline V gene sequence: CDR1 SGDLS, CDR2 YYNGEE. This CDR3 is 16 amino acids long. Trimming shortened V by 3 bases and J by 0 bases, and 13 bases separated the two germline ends. The CDR3 is CASSAQALSSYNEQFF. The DNA for the CDR3 is TGTGCCAGCAGCGCACAAGCCCTGAGCTCCTACAATGAGCAGTTCTTC.

This clonotype was picked up many times. This chain uses TRBV7-9 with TRBJ1-5; D might be TRBD1 (6 bases). V was trimmed by 7 bases and J by 2 bases, leaving 21 bases between them. CDR1 SEHNR and CDR2 FQNEAQ come from the germline V gene (reference sequence). The CDR3 runs 17 residues. In DNA, the CDR3 is TGTGCCAGCAACCCATCGAACCAAAGGGGGGGCAATCAGCCCCAGCATTTT. Amino acid sequence: CASNPSNQRGGNQPQHF.

This clonotype has a count of ten or more. CDR3 sequence reads: CASSLLESRYTGELFF. The CDR3 nucleotides are TGTGCCAGCAGCCTACTAGAGTCCCGATATACCGGGGAGCTGTTTTTT. This chain connects TRBV14 to TRBJ2-2; a possible D gene is TRBD2 (5 bases). The V end was cut by 4 bases, the J end by 5 bases, with 17 bases between. The CDR3 runs to 16 residues. The germline gives CDR1 SGHDN, CDR2 FVKESK.

Many counts were recorded for this clonotype. A much larger clonotype is one base distant, so this may be a read error. This chain links TRBV7-3 with TRBJ2-3; 10 positions match TRBD1. Germline V gene data show CDR1 as SGHTA and CDR2 as FQGTGA. The CDR3 spans 18 residues. This chain's CDR3 is CANSLNRIGTGEGGTQYF. The CDR3 DNA reads TGTGCCAACAGCTTAAATCGTATTGGGACAGGGGAGGGCGGTACGCAGTATTTT.